This T cell receptor beta chain was captured by sequencing in a study of somatic mutations in cytotoxic T cells in rheumatoid arthritis. Data came from immunoSEQ multiplex PCR; TCRdb stores just in-frame clones and leaves some out. Of 13,000 or so clones in the sample, over 65% were seen once. Germline CDR1 and CDR2: MGHDK and SYGVNS. V was clipped by 1 base and J by 6 bases, with 9 bases between them. CDR3 length: 13 amino acids. Study results and limitations: Significant differences in CD8+ T-cell clonality were not found between rheumatoid arthritis patients and healthy controls (age-matched).

Comment on this clone: Its antigen is undetermined.

V is TRBV25-1 and J is TRBJ1-2, with D perhaps matching TRBD1 (5 bases). This TCR came from an adult with rheumatoid arthritis. Specimen: CD8+ T cells sorted from blood. The CDR3 nucleotides are TGTGCCAGCAGTGAATTGGGGCGGGATGGCTACACCTTC. Translating gives CASSELGRDGYTF.